The next 30 T cell receptor beta chains were all read from a single sample in a study of blood T cell repertoires in COVID-19. TCRdb keeps only in-frame clones here, not all; method: immunoSEQ multiplex PCR. Here the sample spans hundreds of thousands of clones, 70% to 90% being singletons. The sequenced material came from PBMCs or T cells enriched from blood (not recorded which). The receptors shown here come from a woman aged 50 to 65 with acute COVID-19.

The chain uses TRBV30 and TRBJ1-2; D is perhaps TRBD1 (6 bases). The V end lost 1 base, the J end lost 3 bases, and 12 bases lay between the germline ends. The length of the CDR3 is 14 residues. CDR1 and CDR2 from the germline V gene are GTSNPN and SVGIG (reference sequence). CDR3 nucleotide sequence: TGTGCCTGGAGTGGGGGGGGCGGCTACTATGGCTACACCTTC. It translates to CAWSGGGGYYGYTF.

J is TRBJ1-4 and V is TRBV28; D is uncertain. CDR1 is MDHEN and CDR2 is SYDVKM in the germline V gene. The V gene lost 3 bases and the J gene lost 5 bases, with 13 bases spanning the gap. CDR3 length equals 15 residues. This CDR3 is CASSFFRVTNEKLFF. In DNA form, the CDR3 reads TGTGCCAGCAGTTTCTTTCGGGTTACCAATGAAAAACTGTTTTTT.

This chain joins TRBV28 and TRBJ1-5; tentatively, D is TRBD1 (5 bases). CDR1 is MDHEN, CDR2 SYDVKM, per germline. The V end was cut by 7 bases, the J end by 2 bases, with 15 bases between. The CDR3 runs 15 residues. The CDR3: CASTRTGRGNQPQHF. CDR3 nucleotides: TGTGCCAGCACCCGAACGGGCAGGGGCAATCAGCCCCAGCATTTT. Complete variable domain (other parts from reference TRBV28 and TRBJ1-5): DVKVTQSSRYLVKRTGEKVFLECVQDMDHENMFWYRQDPGLGLRLIYFSYDVKMKEKGDIPEGYSVSREKKERFSLILESASTNQTSMYLCASTRTGRGNQPQHFGDGTRLSIL.

The chain joins TRBV10-3 to TRBJ2-3; maybe TRBD2 (5 bases). The CDR3 is 15 amino acids. The V end lost 4 bases, the J end lost 0 bases, and 11 bases lay between the germline ends. CDR1 is ENHRY and CDR2 is SYGVKD in the germline V gene. The CDR3 spells CAISATDSSTDTQYF. The CDR3 DNA reads TGTGCCATCAGTGCGACGGACTCTAGCACAGATACGCAGTATTTT.

The chain recombines TRBV7-9 with TRBJ1-1; 7 bases agree with TRBD1. The CDR3 covers 13 residues. The germline V gene encodes CDR1 SEHNR and CDR2 FQNEAQ (reference sequence). J gave up 4 bases and V 5 bases, and 4 bases lay outside the gene matches. CDR3 in amino acids: CASSLGTATEAFF. DNA for the CDR3: TGTGCCAGCAGCCTAGGGACAGCCACTGAAGCTTTCTTT.

The V gene is TRBV4-2, the J gene TRBJ1-1, with D unclear. Trimming removed 8 bases at V and 4 bases at J, with 14 bases between. CDR1 and CDR2 from the germline V gene are LGHNA and YNFKEQ. This CDR3 is built from 13 residues. The CDR3 DNA sequence: TGTGCCAGCGCCATGGAGACGGGCACTGAAGCTTTCTTT. It specifies CASAMETGTEAFF.

The sample holds one count of this clone. The V call is TRBV24-1, the J call TRBJ1-2; no definite D call. This CDR3 spans 14 amino acids. The V end lost 4 bases, the J end lost 3 bases, and 11 bases lay between the germline ends. Germline CDR1 reads KGHDR; CDR2 reads SFDVKD. This CDR3 reads CATSEGSEHYGYTF. In nucleotides, the CDR3 is TGTGCCACCAGTGAAGGGAGTGAACACTATGGCTACACCTTC.

This chain uses TRBV7-6 with TRBJ2-1; 7 bases align to TRBD2. The V and J ends lost 3 bases and 2 bases, in that order; junction bases with no gene match: 7. Germline assignment: CDR1 SGHVS and CDR2 FNYEAQ. The CDR3 spans 16 residues. The CDR3 DNA reads TGTGCCAGCAGCTTGGGTGGGAGGGGTACCTACAATGAGCAGTTCTTC. It translates to CASSLGGRGTYNEQFF.

The CDR3 sequence is CASSFYRDEQYF. The CDR3 region has the DNA TGTGCCAGCAGCTTCTACAGGGACGAGCAGTACTTC. The J gene is TRBJ2-7, the V gene TRBV7-2, with D maybe TRBD1 (6 bases). CDR1 and CDR2 from the germline V gene are SGHTA and FQGNSA. The V and J ends lost 3 bases and 5 bases respectively, with 8 bases between them. The CDR3 is made up of 12 amino acids.

The rearrangement joins TRBV28 to TRBJ1-2; D unresolved. Trimming left V 1 base short and J 4 bases short, with 4 bases between. The germline CDR1 and CDR2 sequences are MDHEN and SYDVKM. The CDR3 is 12 amino acids. The DNA for the CDR3 is TGTGCCAGCAGTTTATCCCGCTATGGCTACACCTTC. It codes for CASSLSRYGYTF.

V gene TRBV18 combines with J gene TRBJ2-6; tentative D call: TRBD1 (5 bases). CDR1 KGHSH and CDR2 LQKENI come from the germline V gene. The CDR3 sequence is 19 residues long. With 0 bases removed from V and 1 base from J, the gap between germline ends came to 16 bases. The CDR3 region has the DNA TGTGCCAGCTCACCACCGGTGCCAGGGTGGAGTTCTGGGGCCAACGTCCTGACTTTC. Translating it yields CASSPPVPGWSSGANVLTF.

This chain connects TRBV5-1 to TRBJ2-3; TRBD1 agrees at 9 bases. The germline V gene encodes CDR1 SGHRS and CDR2 YFSETQ. Germline trimming cut 6 bases from V and 3 bases from J; bases unmatched to any gene: 5. The CDR3 extends over 14 amino acids. The CDR3, as DNA: TGCGCCAGCAACCAACAGGGGGCGACAGATACGCAGTATTTT. Protein sequence: CASNQQGATDTQYF.

The rearrangement uses TRBV6-4 and TRBJ1-1; D perhaps matches TRBD1 (5 bases). V was trimmed by 6 bases and J by 1 base, leaving 18 bases between them. The CDR3 is 16 amino acids. The germline gives CDR1 MRHNA, CDR2 SNTAGT. The CDR3 DNA reads TGTGCCAGCAGAAGCCTGACAGCAACAACGAACACTGAAGCTTTCTTT. This translates into CASRSLTATTNTEAFF.

The chain couples TRBV6-5 to TRBJ1-1; possibly TRBD1 for D (5 bases). Germline V CDR1 and CDR2: MNHEY, SVGAGI. CDR3 length equals 13 residues. V shed 10 bases and J shed 5 bases, with 17 bases lying between them. The CDR3 DNA follows: TGTGCCACCGCATATTTCGGGGGTACTGAAGCTTTCTTT. It translates to CATAYFGGTEAFF.

The chain couples TRBV3-1 (or the pseudogene TRBV3-2) to TRBJ2-2; D is possibly TRBD1 (5 bases). CDR3 length: 15 residues. The germline V gene has CDR1 LGHDT and CDR2 YNNKEL (reference sequence). Trimming shortened V by 1 base and J by 5 bases, and 11 bases separated the two germline ends. The CDR3 DNA sequence: TGTGCCAGCAGCCAAGCAGGGTTTGGAACCGGGGAGCTGTTTTTT. Residues: CASSQAGFGTGELFF.

V and J are TRBV6-2 or TRBV6-3 and TRBJ2-4; 7 nucleotides match TRBD2. This CDR3 has 16 amino acids. The V gene's germline CDR1 is MNHEY and CDR2 SVGEGT. Unmatched junction bases numbered 11, after V lost 2 bases and J lost 7 bases. The chain's CDR3 is CASSYPTPGGGNIQYF. The CDR3 coding sequence is TGTGCCAGCAGTTACCCGACCCCCGGGGGAGGGAACATTCAGTACTTC.

The rearrangement uses TRBV2 and TRBJ2-1, with 9 nucleotides matching TRBD2. The CDR3 extends over 15 amino acids. Per the germline V gene, CDR1 is SNHLY and CDR2 is FYNNEI. Losses at the gene ends were 6 bases for V and 4 bases for J; bases not matched to a gene: 7. This CDR3 is CASSQTSGYYNEQFF. In DNA, the CDR3 is TGTGCCAGCAGCCAGACTAGCGGATATTACAATGAGCAGTTCTTC. The whole variable domain, filled in from reference TRBV2 and TRBJ2-1, reads EPEVTQTPSHQVTQMGQEVILRCVPISNHLYFYWYRQILGQKVEFLVSFYNNEISEKSEIFDDQFSVERPDGSNFTLKIRSTKLEDSAMYFCASSQTSGYYNEQFFGPGTRLTVL.

The chain couples TRBV27 to TRBJ2-5; 11 nucleotides agree with TRBD2. CDR1 is MNHEY, CDR2 SMNVEV, per germline (reference sequence). V trimming: 5 bases; J trimming: 6 bases; junction bases outside the gene matches: 11. The CDR3 length is 16 residues. The CDR3 DNA reads as TGTGCCAGCAGTGCCCCTACTAGCGGGAGTGGGCAGACCCAGTACTTC. Translation gives CASSAPTSGSGQTQYF.

The rearrangement joins TRBV7-7 to TRBJ2-3; TRBD1 is a possible D gene (6 bases). The V gene lost 4 bases and the J gene lost 4 bases, with 18 bases spanning the gap. The length of the CDR3 is 16 residues. CDR1 is SSHAT, CDR2 FNYEAQ, per germline (reference sequence). CDR3 DNA sequence: TGTGCCAGCAGCTACCCACAGGGCATCCCCTCAGATACGCAGTATTTT. It is translated as CASSYPQGIPSDTQYF.

The CDR3 coding sequence is TGTGCCAGCAGTTTAGTTCTCCCAGGAAATAATTCACCCCTCCACTTT. This codes for CASSLVLPGNNSPLHF. The chain links TRBV27 to TRBJ1-6; no clear D. The V and J ends lost 2 bases and 5 bases respectively, with 13 bases between them. CDR1 and CDR2 (germline): MNHEY, SMNVEV (reference sequence). The CDR3 is made up of 16 amino acids.

The CDR3 region has the DNA TGTGCCAGCAGTTACGCGGGAGGGAACACTGAAGCTTTCTTT. Protein product: CASSYAGGNTEAFF. The gene calls are TRBV6-5 and TRBJ1-1; the D is unclear. The V end lost 2 bases, the J end lost 1 base, and 8 bases lay between the germline ends. CDR3 length: 14 residues. The germline V gene has CDR1 MNHEY and CDR2 SVGAGI.

The V gene is TRBV28, the J gene TRBJ2-7, with TRBD1 as a possible D gene (5 bases). The CDR3 is made up of 16 amino acids. The germline V and J ends were trimmed by 6 bases and 1 base, with 19 bases remaining between them. CDR1 and CDR2 from the germline V gene are MDHEN and SYDVKM. CDR3 bases: TGTGCCAGCAGCCGGCCCAGGGCAGGGTTTTCCTACGAGCAGTACTTC. Translated, it gives CASSRPRAGFSYEQYF.

The chain has TRBV28 and TRBJ2-7; TRBD2 agrees at 9 bases. CDR1 is MDHEN, CDR2 SYDVKM, per germline. This CDR3 is 15 amino acids long. V gave up 3 bases and J gave up 2 bases; unmatched junction bases: 5. For the CDR3, the DNA is TGTGCCAGCAGTTTGTCTAGCGGGGTCGCCTACGAGCAGTACTTC. Translating it yields CASSLSSGVAYEQYF. The complete variable domain, with remaining parts taken from reference TRBV28 and TRBJ2-7, reads DVKVTQSSRYLVKRTGEKVFLECVQDMDHENMFWYRQDPGLGLRLIYFSYDVKMKEKGDIPEGYSVSREKKERFSLILESASTNQTSMYLCASSLSSGVAYEQYFGPGTRLTVT.

The chain joins TRBV9 to TRBJ2-5, with D possibly TRBD2 on 5 matching bases. The germline V and J ends were trimmed by 2 bases and 5 bases, with 13 bases remaining between them. The CDR3 runs to 14 residues. The germline V gene encodes CDR1 SGDLS and CDR2 YYNGEE. The CDR3 DNA sequence: TGTGCCAGCAGCGTCGGGGATGGGGTGGAGACCCAGTACTTC. Protein sequence: CASSVGDGVETQYF.

This chain uses TRBV3-1 (or the pseudogene TRBV3-2) with TRBJ1-1; D gene unclear. Per the germline V gene, CDR1 is LGHDT and CDR2 is YNNKEL (reference sequence). The V gene lost 6 bases and the J gene lost 4 bases, with 9 bases spanning the gap. The CDR3 consists of 12 residues. CDR3 in amino acids: CASSRGITEAFF. CDR3 nucleotides: TGTGCCAGCAGTCGGGGAATCACTGAAGCTTTCTTT.

This sequence joins TRBV7-9 and TRBJ2-1; TRBD2 agrees at 10 bases. The J segment lost 6 bases and the V segment lost 5 bases, leaving 10 bases of the junction unmatched. The CDR3 spans 16 residues. The germline gives CDR1 SEHNR, CDR2 FQNEAQ (reference sequence). The CDR3 region has the DNA TGTGCCAGCAGCCCCCAGGGGGTAGCGGGAGGCAATGAGCAGTTCTTC. It yields the protein CASSPQGVAGGNEQFF.

This clone was detected a few times. V usage is TRBV5-1 and J usage is TRBJ2-7; possibly TRBD2 for D (5 bases). This CDR3 is 13 amino acids long. The V end was cut by 2 bases, the J end by 1 base, with 7 bases between. CDR1 is SGHRS and CDR2 is YFSETQ in the germline V gene. DNA of the CDR3: TGCGCCAGCAGCTTTGAGGGTTCCTACGAGCAGTACTTC. Amino acid sequence: CASSFEGSYEQYF.

This chain links TRBV27 with TRBJ2-5, with D maybe TRBD2 (5 bases). This CDR3 has 14 amino acids. CDR1 is MNHEY and CDR2 is SMNVEV in the germline V gene (reference sequence). Trimming cost V 4 bases and J 5 bases, with 14 bases left between them. The DNA of the CDR3 is TGTGCCAGCAGTTCCATCCTAAGCGGTGAGACCCAGTACTTC. Its translation is CASSSILSGETQYF.

This chain joins TRBV5-1 and TRBJ2-3; possible D gene TRBD2, 5 bases. V was pared by 4 bases and J by 6 bases, with 15 bases between. The CDR3 is made up of 14 amino acids. CDR1 and CDR2 from the germline V gene are SGHRS and YFSETQ. The CDR3 DNA sequence: TGCGCCAGCAGCCCGGGGTACTCTGTCGATACGCAGTATTTT. It translates to CASSPGYSVDTQYF.

This chain uses TRBV14 with TRBJ2-2, with a tentative D call TRBD2 (5 bases). V was trimmed by 6 bases and J by 7 bases, leaving 15 bases between them. The CDR3 loop spans 14 amino acids. Germline V lookup: CDR1 SGHDN, CDR2 FVKESK. Here the CDR3 reads CASRPQRFGGELFF. CDR3 DNA: TGTGCCAGCAGACCTCAGCGGTTTGGCGGGGAGCTGTTTTTT.